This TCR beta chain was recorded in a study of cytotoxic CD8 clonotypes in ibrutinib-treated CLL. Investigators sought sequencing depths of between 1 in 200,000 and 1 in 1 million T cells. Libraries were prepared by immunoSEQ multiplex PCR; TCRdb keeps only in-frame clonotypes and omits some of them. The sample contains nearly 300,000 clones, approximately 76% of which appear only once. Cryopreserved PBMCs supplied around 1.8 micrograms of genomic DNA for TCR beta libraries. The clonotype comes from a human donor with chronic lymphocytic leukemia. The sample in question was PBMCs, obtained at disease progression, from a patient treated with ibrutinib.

CDR3 in DNA: TGTGCCAGCAGCTTTTCTAGCGGACAAGAGACCCAGTACTTC. This encodes CASSFSSGQETQYF. The V call is TRBV7-6, the J call TRBJ2-5, with 7 bases matching TRBD2. V lost 3 bases and J lost 2; bases outside the gene matches: 3. Per germline, CDR1 SGHVS and CDR2 FNYEAQ. The length of the CDR3 is 14 residues.